This paragraph reports one T cell receptor beta chain. The table lists this clonotype with many counts. What this receptor recognizes is not known. Base-call qualities are not available, and no considerably larger clone is one nucleotide away. Libraries came from 5' RACE. Instrument on record: NextSeq 500. The TCR library protocol attached unique molecular identifiers to individual cDNA molecules to correct for sequencing error and PCR bias. Both TCR alpha and beta chains were sequenced, and tight co-correlation was observed between alpha and beta sequence abundances in each sample. Regarding the original processing steps: Decombinator V4 was used to annotate TCR sequences for V gene, J gene and CDR3. TCRs were defined as expanded if a significant change between any two time points was detected under a Poisson model with p below 0.0001. TCR abundances were normalised to the total number of TCRs sequenced per sample and expressed as counts per million. TRAV1-2 paired with TRAJ12, TRAJ20 or TRAJ33 defined MAIT TCRs, while TRAV10 paired with TRAJ18 defined iNKT TCRs. VDJdb, accessed on 1 November 2021, was searched for TCRs annotated for CMV, EBV and SARS-CoV-2, and TCRs annotated for more than one antigen were excluded. TCRdb trimmed the raw reads at Q25, called clones with MiXCR and kept productive beta chains. Rows are unified per CDR3 protein, each entry keeping the most common DNA and genes. TCRdb, rather than the study authors, made the V and J calls. This sample lists about 38,000 distinct CDR3 sequences; 6.8% were detected once. The ten biggest clones cover about 25% of the sample.

A distance of 11 bases separates the germline ends of V and J, which lose 4 bases and 1 base respectively. Per the germline V gene, SGHRS is the CDR1 and YFSETQ is the CDR2. The CDR3 numbers 14 residues from cysteine through phenylalanine. Kept here is only the CDR3 DNA, which spans 42 bases and is read in frame from base 1. This sample was taken from a study of early T cells in non-severe SARS-CoV-2 infection (dated by TCRdb to about 2021). For the study in its entirety: Because TCR sequencing was done on bulk RNA from unsorted whole blood, the alpha and beta chains could not be paired. What the study reported, not specific to this receptor: VDJdb matching was skewed toward anti-spike CD8 responses, so virus-specific expansions were likely underestimated and private and CD4 specificities were missed.

Set within a cohort of healthcare workers in London, UK, this nested case-control study involved weekly PCR testing of nasopharyngeal swabs along with blood sampling. Between 23 and 31 March 2020, the week of the UK lockdown, healthcare workers were enrolled and then followed up weekly for as long as 16 weeks. The rearrangement joined TRBV5-1 to TRBJ2-5; possibly the D gene is TRBD1, per 6 matching bases. This sample comprised whole blood, obtained at baseline. This clonotype was obtained from an adult who was a healthcare worker with PCR-confirmed SARS-CoV-2 infection or an uninfected control (not recorded which). The nucleotides are TGCGCCAGCAGCAGCGGACAGACCCAAGAGACCCAGTACTTC. Its product reads: CASSSGQTQETQYF.